Listed here are 30 T cell receptor beta chains from one sample, sequenced in a study of cytomegalovirus exposure and HLA in healthy donors. Assay: immunoSEQ multiplex PCR; the TCRdb copy retains only in-frame clones and omits some. The sample consists of 300,000 to 450,000 clones, 75% to 90% of them appearing once. The sample was PBMCs. Every receptor here comes from a woman younger than 30 in good health and CMV-seronegative.

The chain links TRBV18 to TRBJ2-3, with D possibly being TRBD2 (5 bases). The germline V gene has CDR1 KGHSH and CDR2 LQKENI. Trimming took 3 bases from V and 3 from J, leaving 19 bases between them. There are 17 residues in the CDR3. As DNA, the CDR3 is TGTGCCAGCTCACCCCTGGACTCCAGTCCCCCTACAGATACGCAGTATTTT. This sequence encodes CASSPLDSSPPTDTQYF.

The chain couples TRBV29-1 to TRBJ2-2; tentatively, D is TRBD1 (6 bases). Germline values: CDR1 SQVTM, CDR2 ANQGSEA. Trimming left V 0 bases short and J 3 bases short, with 14 bases between. The CDR3 has 16 amino acids. CDR3 residues: CSVEEGKGVYTGELFF. The DNA of the CDR3 is TGCAGCGTTGAAGAGGGGAAGGGGGTATACACCGGGGAGCTGTTTTTT.

The rearrangement joins TRBV2 to TRBJ1-2; possibly TRBD1 for D (5 bases). Trimming pared 6 bases from V and 5 bases from J, leaving 16 bases between. The CDR3 is 14 residues long. The germline gives CDR1 SNHLY, CDR2 FYNNEI. The CDR3 DNA follows: TGTGCCAGCAGAACCCCGGAGGGGTTTTATGGCTACACCTTC. This codes for CASRTPEGFYGYTF.

The rearrangement uses TRBV25-1 and TRBJ2-5; D unresolved. With 6 bases removed from V and 5 bases from J, the gap between germline ends came to 7 bases. Germline CDR1 is MGHDK and CDR2 is SYGVNS. The CDR3 runs to 11 residues. For the CDR3, the DNA is TGTGCCAGCAGGGAGATGGAGACCCAGTACTTC. Translating gives CASREMETQYF.

This chain links TRBV4-1 with TRBJ1-1, with D uncertain. This CDR3 is 13 amino acids long. Deletions cut 4 bases from V and 0 bases from J, with 6 bases between. Looked up from germline, CDR1 is MGHRA and CDR2 is YSYEKL. The DNA of the CDR3 is TGCGCCAGCAGCCCCCTTTTGAACACTGAAGCTTTCTTT. The encoded protein is CASSPLLNTEAFF.

The chain is built from TRBV18 and TRBJ2-7, with 10 bases matching TRBD1. The CDR3 loop spans 15 amino acids. Germline V gene sequence: CDR1 KGHSH, CDR2 LQKENI. J was trimmed by 1 base and V by 5 bases; bases with no gene match: 5. The DNA of the CDR3 is TGTGCCAGCTCAATAGGACAGGGGGGATCCTACGAGCAGTACTTC. It yields the protein CASSIGQGGSYEQYF.

V gene TRBV19 combines with J gene TRBJ2-7; a weak D match, TRBD1 (6 bases). V dropped 5 bases and J dropped 4 bases, with 15 bases sitting between them. The CDR3 runs 14 residues. Germline V gene lookup returns CDR1 LNHDA and CDR2 SQIVND (reference sequence). Written as DNA, the CDR3 is TGTGCCAGTAGTTCCAAGGGGGTATCTTACGAGCAGTACTTC. This sequence encodes CASSSKGVSYEQYF.

The chain is built from TRBV2 and TRBJ2-7, with no clear D. V shed 0 bases and J shed 0 bases, with 15 bases lying between them. This CDR3 is 17 amino acids long. Germline V CDR1 and CDR2: SNHLY, FYNNEI. CDR3 in amino acids: CASSEARSIISSYEQYF. The CDR3, as DNA: TGTGCCAGCAGTGAAGCGCGGAGCATTATTAGCTCCTACGAGCAGTACTTC.

This sequence joins TRBV5-1 and TRBJ2-1, with 12 positions matching TRBD2. Germline CDR1 SGHRS, CDR2 YFSETQ. After removal of 3 bases from V and 7 bases from J, the junction contained 8 bases not matched to a gene. This CDR3 region has 16 residues. The CDR3 region has the DNA TGCGCCAGCAGCTCCCGGACTAGCGGGACGGGGAATGAGCAGTTCTTC. Protein product: CASSSRTSGTGNEQFF.

This clone was counted a single time. CDR3 loop: CASSVGTGRQPQHF. The CDR3 nucleotides are TGTGCCAGCAGCGTAGGCACAGGCAGACAGCCCCAGCATTTT. The chain recombines TRBV9 with TRBJ1-5; D is possibly TRBD1 (5 bases). Deletions cut 0 bases from V and 7 bases from J, with 11 bases between. Germline loops: CDR1 SGDLS, CDR2 YYNGEE. The CDR3 extends over 14 amino acids.

The rearrangement uses TRBV28 and TRBJ2-7; D uncertain. Germline CDR1 reads MDHEN; CDR2 reads SYDVKM. The CDR3 totals 17 residues. The V end was cut by 6 bases, the J end by 1 base, with 22 bases between. CDR3 DNA: TGTGCCAGCAGGTCCCACCGGCTTAGCAGAGATTCCTACGAGCAGTACTTC. The encoded protein is CASRSHRLSRDSYEQYF.

Here the CDR3 DNA reads TGTGCCACCGCCAGACAGGTATACTACGAGCAGTACTTC. This sequence encodes CATARQVYYEQYF. This chain links TRBV27 with TRBJ2-7; possible D gene TRBD1, 6 bases. The CDR3 is 13 amino acids. In germline, CDR1 is MNHEY, CDR2 SMNVEV (reference sequence). The V end lost 10 bases, the J end lost 3 bases, and 16 bases lay between the germline ends.

The CDR3 DNA is TGTGCCAGCAGCAGAATCCACCCAGGCAGGGTAAACACCGGGGAGCTGTTTTTT. It specifies CASSRIHPGRVNTGELFF. The chain carries TRBV7-9 and TRBJ2-2, with D perhaps matching TRBD1 (5 bases). V lost 5 bases, J lost 2 bases, and 21 bases lay in between. Germline V gene data show CDR1 as SEHNR and CDR2 as FQNEAQ (reference sequence). This CDR3 is 18 amino acids long.

This clone was seen a handful of times. The chain couples TRBV29-1 to TRBJ2-3; TRBD1 agrees at 7 bases. The CDR3 runs 13 residues. V shed 1 base, J shed 11 bases, and the junction held 9 bases outside the gene matches. CDR1 and CDR2 (germline): SQVTM, ANQGSEA. CDR3 protein: CSVEGLGQGEQYF. The CDR3 DNA reads as TGCAGCGTTGAAGGTCTTGGGCAGGGGGAGCAGTATTTT.

This chain joins TRBV28 and TRBJ2-7; 7 bases are shared with TRBD1. Trimming cost V 7 bases and J 7 bases; bases outside gene matches: 13. This CDR3 has 14 residues. Looked up from germline, CDR1 is MDHEN and CDR2 is SYDVKM. The CDR3 is CASTPIVGGGEQYF. CDR3 nucleotide sequence: TGTGCCAGCACCCCCATCGTAGGGGGCGGGGAGCAGTACTTC.

This clone was detected only a few times. The genes are TRBV2 and TRBJ2-7; TRBD1 matches at 7 bases. Germline CDR1 SNHLY, CDR2 FYNNEI. This CDR3 region has 13 residues. V trimming: 6 bases; J trimming: 3 bases; junction bases outside the gene matches: 5. As DNA, the CDR3 is TGTGCCAGCAGCCTGGACAGGTTCTACGAGCAGTACTTC. This gives the protein CASSLDRFYEQYF.

The chain uses TRBV27 and TRBJ1-1; D uncertain. This CDR3 spans 14 amino acids. Germline loops: CDR1 MNHEY, CDR2 SMNVEV (reference sequence). The germline V and J ends were trimmed by 5 bases and 0 bases, with 10 bases remaining between them. The CDR3 DNA follows: TGTGCCAGCAGTCCTAGATTAATGAACACTGAAGCTTTCTTT. Its protein product is CASSPRLMNTEAFF.

The chain recombines TRBV6-1 with TRBJ1-1, with D perhaps TRBD1 (5 bases). Germline CDR1 MNHNS, CDR2 SASEGT. The CDR3 extends over 14 amino acids. Trimming took 1 base from V and 4 from J, leaving 10 bases between them. For the CDR3, the DNA is TGTGCCAGCAGTGAAGTGTTTCAGGGCACTGAAGCTTTCTTT. Translation gives CASSEVFQGTEAFF.

The chain employs TRBV9 and TRBJ2-5, with 7 nucleotides matching TRBD2. This CDR3 comprises 14 residues. V lost 0 bases, J lost 1 base, and 0 bases stayed unmatched. Germline assignment: CDR1 SGDLS and CDR2 YYNGEE. The CDR3 nucleotides read TGTGCCAGCAGCGTAGCGGGGGGCCAAGAGACCCAGTACTTC. This sequence encodes CASSVAGGQETQYF.

The V call is TRBV9, the J call TRBJ1-1; a possible D gene is TRBD1 (6 bases). The CDR3 runs 17 residues. V lost 0 bases, J lost 1 base, and 16 bases lay in between. Germline values: CDR1 SGDLS, CDR2 YYNGEE. The CDR3 sequence: CASSVAQQGNTNTEAFF. The CDR3 coding sequence is TGTGCCAGCAGCGTAGCTCAACAGGGCAATACGAACACTGAAGCTTTCTTT.

This clone has a single count. The chain is built from TRBV5-6 and TRBJ2-1; the match to TRBD2 covers 7 bases. This CDR3 is 16 amino acids long. CDR1 and CDR2 (germline): SGHDT, YYEEEE. With 1 base clipped from V and 4 bases from J, the junction kept 8 bases outside the gene matches. The CDR3 sequence is CASSLFGASGYNEQFF. The CDR3 nucleotides are TGTGCCAGCAGCTTGTTTGGGGCTAGCGGATACAATGAGCAGTTCTTC.

V usage is TRBV4-1 and J usage is TRBJ2-4, with D tentatively TRBD2 (6 bases). Germline CDR1 reads MGHRA; CDR2 reads YSYEKL. Trimming removed 5 bases from V and 3 bases from J, with 20 bases in between. This CDR3 has 17 amino acids. The CDR3 DNA reads as TGCGCCAGCAGCGGCAAGGTGACGGGAGAGAACAAAAACATTCAGTACTTC. It codes for CASSGKVTGENKNIQYF.

This rearrangement joins TRBV7-3 to TRBJ2-1; 7 nucleotides line up with TRBD2. Per the germline V gene, CDR1 is SGHTA and CDR2 is FQGTGA. V was clipped by 3 bases and J by 0 bases; unmatched bases: 2. The CDR3 contains 15 residues. The CDR3 DNA reads TGTGCCAGCAGCTTTACTAGCGTCTCCTACAATGAGCAGTTCTTC. It yields the protein CASSFTSVSYNEQFF.

This clone was observed a handful of times. This chain uses TRBV7-8 with TRBJ2-2, with 8 bases aligning to TRBD1. The germline V gene encodes CDR1 SGHVS and CDR2 FQNEAQ. This CDR3 comprises 15 residues. V was clipped by 5 bases and J by 5 bases; unmatched bases: 7. Here the CDR3 reads CASSGRDRQTGELFF. DNA of the CDR3: TGTGCCAGCAGCGGGCGGGACAGGCAGACCGGGGAGCTGTTTTTT.

V is TRBV27 and J is TRBJ2-1; the match to TRBD2 covers 12 bases. The CDR3 loop spans 14 amino acids. V lost 5 bases to trimming and J lost 5 bases; unmatched junction nucleotides: 1. CDR1 and CDR2 (germline): MNHEY, SMNVEV (reference sequence). CDR3 sequence: CASSRLAGDNEQFF. Written as DNA, the CDR3 is TGTGCCAGCAGTCGACTAGCGGGAGACAATGAGCAGTTCTTC.

The chain has TRBV6-1 and TRBJ2-1; a weak D match, TRBD1 (6 bases). V was pared by 4 bases and J by 3 bases, with 13 bases between. The CDR3 is 15 amino acids. The germline V gene encodes CDR1 MNHNS and CDR2 SASEGT. CDR3 in DNA: TGTGCCAGCAGTGTAAAAGGGGGAGACTACAATGAGCAGTTCTTC. Translated: CASSVKGGDYNEQFF.

This chain joins TRBV30 and TRBJ2-7; no definite D call. With 2 bases removed from V and 0 bases from J, the gap between germline ends came to 2 bases. Germline V CDR1 and CDR2: GTSNPN, SVGIG (reference sequence). The CDR3 has 11 amino acids. CDR3 sequence: CAWSRSYEQYF. The CDR3 DNA follows: TGTGCCTGGAGTCGCTCCTACGAGCAGTACTTC.

This rearrangement joins TRBV5-1 to TRBJ1-4, with D possibly matching TRBD1 (5 bases). The V end lost 0 bases, the J end lost 4 bases, and 13 bases lay between the germline ends. There are 16 residues in the CDR3. Germline CDR1 SGHRS, CDR2 YFSETQ. The CDR3 sequence is CASSLDAGRNNEKLFF. CDR3 in DNA: TGCGCCAGCAGCTTGGACGCGGGACGGAATAATGAAAAACTGTTTTTT.

The chain couples TRBV18 to TRBJ2-7; 9 nucleotides agree with TRBD1. The CDR3 contains 16 residues. V shed 0 bases and J 1 base; nucleotides not matched to a gene: 4. CDR1 and CDR2 (germline): KGHSH, LQKENI. For the CDR3, the DNA is TGTGCCAGCTCACCACCGAACAGGGGGCAATCCTACGAGCAGTACTTC. Amino acids: CASSPPNRGQSYEQYF. Based on the CDR3 plus reference TRBV18 and TRBJ2-7, the full variable domain is NAGVMQNPRHLVRRRGQEARLRCSPMKGHSHVYWYRQLPEEGLKFMVYLQKENIIDESGMPKERFSAEFPKEGPSILRIQQVVRGDSAAYFCASSPPNRGQSYEQYFGPGTRLTVT.

The chain links TRBV4-1 to TRBJ2-7; 14 positions match TRBD2. Germline CDR1 is MGHRA and CDR2 is YSYEKL. The V segment lost 2 bases and the J segment 6 bases; nucleotides outside the gene matches: 6. There are 16 residues in the CDR3. For the CDR3, the DNA is TGCGCCAGCAGCCAATTGGGACTAGCGGGGGTCTCCGAGCAGTACTTC. The encoded protein is CASSQLGLAGVSEQYF.